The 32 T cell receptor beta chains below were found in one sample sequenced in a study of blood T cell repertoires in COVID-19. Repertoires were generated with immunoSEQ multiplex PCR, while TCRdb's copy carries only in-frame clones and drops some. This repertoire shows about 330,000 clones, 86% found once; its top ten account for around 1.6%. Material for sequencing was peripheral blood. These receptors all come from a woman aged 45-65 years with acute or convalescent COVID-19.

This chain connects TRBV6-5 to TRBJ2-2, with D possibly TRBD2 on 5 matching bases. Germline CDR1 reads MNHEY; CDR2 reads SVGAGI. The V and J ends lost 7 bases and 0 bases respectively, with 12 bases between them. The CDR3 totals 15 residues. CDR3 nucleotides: TGTGCCAGCAATCGAGCGGCAGCGAACACCGGGGAGCTGTTTTTT. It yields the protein CASNRAAANTGELFF.

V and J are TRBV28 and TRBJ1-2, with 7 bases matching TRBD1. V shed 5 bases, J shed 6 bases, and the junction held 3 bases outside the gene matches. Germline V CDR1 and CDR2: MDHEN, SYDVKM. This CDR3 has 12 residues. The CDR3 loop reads CASSRQGDGYTF. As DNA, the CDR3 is TGTGCCAGCAGTCGACAGGGTGATGGCTACACCTTC.

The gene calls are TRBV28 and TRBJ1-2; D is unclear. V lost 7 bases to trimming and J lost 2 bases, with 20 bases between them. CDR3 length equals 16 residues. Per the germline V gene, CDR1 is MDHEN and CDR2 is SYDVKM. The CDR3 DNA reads TGTGCCAGCATCCACCCTCGGGGAGGAAGAAACTATGGCTACACCTTC. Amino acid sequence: CASIHPRGGRNYGYTF.

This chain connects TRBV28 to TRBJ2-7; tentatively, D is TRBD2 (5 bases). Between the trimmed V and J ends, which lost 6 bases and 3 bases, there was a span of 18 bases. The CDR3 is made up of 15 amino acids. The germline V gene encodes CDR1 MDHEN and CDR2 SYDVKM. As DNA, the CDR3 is TGTGCCAGCAGACCCTCGGGGAATTGGGTCTACGAGCAGTACTTC. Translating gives CASRPSGNWVYEQYF.

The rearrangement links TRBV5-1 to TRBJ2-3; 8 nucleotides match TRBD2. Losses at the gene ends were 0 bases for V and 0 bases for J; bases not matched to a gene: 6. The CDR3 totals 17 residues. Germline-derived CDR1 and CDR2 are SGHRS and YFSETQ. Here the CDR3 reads CASSLAMTSASTDTQYF. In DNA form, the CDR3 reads TGCGCCAGCAGCTTGGCCATGACTAGCGCTAGCACAGATACGCAGTATTTT. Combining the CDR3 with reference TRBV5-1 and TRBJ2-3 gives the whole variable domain KAGVTQTPRYLIKTRGQQVTLSCSPISGHRSVSWYQQTPGQGLQFLFEYFSETQRNKGNFPGRFSGRQFSNSRSEMNVSTLELGDSALYLCASSLAMTSASTDTQYFGPGTRLTVL.

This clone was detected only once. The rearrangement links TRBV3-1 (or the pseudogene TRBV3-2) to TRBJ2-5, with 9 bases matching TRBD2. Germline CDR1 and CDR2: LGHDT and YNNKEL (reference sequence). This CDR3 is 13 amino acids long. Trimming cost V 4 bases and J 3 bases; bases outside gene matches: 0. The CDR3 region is CASSPSGEETQYF. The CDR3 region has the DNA TGTGCCAGCAGCCCTAGCGGGGAAGAGACCCAGTACTTC.

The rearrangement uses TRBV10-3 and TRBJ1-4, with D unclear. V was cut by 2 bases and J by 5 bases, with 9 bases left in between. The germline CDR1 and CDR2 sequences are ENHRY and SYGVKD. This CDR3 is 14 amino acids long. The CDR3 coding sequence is TGTGCCATCAGTGAGACCCCAGGCAATGAAAAACTGTTTTTT. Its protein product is CAISETPGNEKLFF.

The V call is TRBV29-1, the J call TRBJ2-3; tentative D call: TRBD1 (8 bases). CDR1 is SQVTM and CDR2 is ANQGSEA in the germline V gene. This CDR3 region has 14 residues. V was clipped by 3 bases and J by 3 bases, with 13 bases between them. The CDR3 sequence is CSVEPQGGTDTQYF. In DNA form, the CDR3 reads TGCAGCGTTGAGCCACAGGGGGGGACAGATACGCAGTATTTT.

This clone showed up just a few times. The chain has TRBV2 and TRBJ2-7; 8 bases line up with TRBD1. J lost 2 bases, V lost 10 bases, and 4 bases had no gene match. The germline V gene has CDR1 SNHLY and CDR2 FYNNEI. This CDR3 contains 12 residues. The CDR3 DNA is TGTGCCACCAAACAGGGGGCCTACGAGCAGTACTTC. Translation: CATKQGAYEQYF.

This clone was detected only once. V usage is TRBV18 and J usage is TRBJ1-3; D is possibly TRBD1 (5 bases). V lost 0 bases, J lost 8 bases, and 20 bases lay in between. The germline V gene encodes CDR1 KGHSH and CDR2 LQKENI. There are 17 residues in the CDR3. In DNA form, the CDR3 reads TGTGCCAGCTCACCACCGAATAAACAGGAAACGACAGACACCATATATTTT. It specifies CASSPPNKQETTDTIYF. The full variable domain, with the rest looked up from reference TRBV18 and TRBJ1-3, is NAGVMQNPRHLVRRRGQEARLRCSPMKGHSHVYWYRQLPEEGLKFMVYLQKENIIDESGMPKERFSAEFPKEGPSILRIQQVVRGDSAAYFCASSPPNKQETTDTIYFGEGSWLTVV.

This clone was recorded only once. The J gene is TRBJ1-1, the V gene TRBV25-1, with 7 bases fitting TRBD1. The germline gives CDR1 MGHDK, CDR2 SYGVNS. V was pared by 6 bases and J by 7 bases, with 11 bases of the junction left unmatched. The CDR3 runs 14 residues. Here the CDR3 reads CASSQSGTVLEAFF. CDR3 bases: TGTGCCAGCAGCCAATCCGGGACAGTCCTTGAAGCTTTCTTT.

The CDR3 reads CASYPDRATTDTQYF. The CDR3 bases are TGTGCCAGCTATCCCGACAGGGCCACCACAGATACGCAGTATTTT. The rearrangement links TRBV28 to TRBJ2-3; 7 bases align to TRBD1. The junction had 10 bases not matched to a gene; V was cut back by 8 bases and J by 2 bases. This CDR3 contains 15 residues. CDR1 MDHEN and CDR2 SYDVKM come from the germline V gene.

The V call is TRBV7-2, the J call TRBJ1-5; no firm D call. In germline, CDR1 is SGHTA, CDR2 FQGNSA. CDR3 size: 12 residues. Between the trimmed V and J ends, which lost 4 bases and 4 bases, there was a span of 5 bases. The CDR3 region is CASSSLNQPQHF. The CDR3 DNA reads TGTGCCAGCAGCTCTCTGAATCAGCCCCAGCATTTT. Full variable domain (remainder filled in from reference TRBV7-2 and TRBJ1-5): GAGVSQSPSNKVTEKGKDVELRCDPISGHTALYWYRQSLGQGLEFLIYFQGNSAPDKSGLPSDRFSAERTGGSVSTLTIQRTQQEDSAVYLCASSSLNQPQHFGDGTRLSIL.

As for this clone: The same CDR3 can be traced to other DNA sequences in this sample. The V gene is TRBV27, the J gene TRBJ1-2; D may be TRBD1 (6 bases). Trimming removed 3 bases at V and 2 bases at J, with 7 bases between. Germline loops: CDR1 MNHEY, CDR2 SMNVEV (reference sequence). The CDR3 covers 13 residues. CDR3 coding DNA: TGTGCCAGCAGTTTTCAGGGGAACTATGGCTACACCTTC. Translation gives CASSFQGNYGYTF.

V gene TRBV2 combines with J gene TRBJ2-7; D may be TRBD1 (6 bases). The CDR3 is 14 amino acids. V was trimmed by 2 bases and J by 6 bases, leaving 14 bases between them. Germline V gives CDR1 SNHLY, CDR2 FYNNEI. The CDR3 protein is CASSEFVGGREQYF. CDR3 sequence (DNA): TGTGCCAGCAGTGAATTTGTTGGGGGCCGCGAGCAGTACTTC.

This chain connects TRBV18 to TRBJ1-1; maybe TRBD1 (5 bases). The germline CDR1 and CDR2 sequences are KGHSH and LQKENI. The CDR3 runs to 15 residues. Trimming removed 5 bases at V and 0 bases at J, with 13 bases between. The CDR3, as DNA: TGTGCCAGCTCAGTTCAGGGCGTGGTGAACACTGAAGCTTTCTTT. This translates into CASSVQGVVNTEAFF.

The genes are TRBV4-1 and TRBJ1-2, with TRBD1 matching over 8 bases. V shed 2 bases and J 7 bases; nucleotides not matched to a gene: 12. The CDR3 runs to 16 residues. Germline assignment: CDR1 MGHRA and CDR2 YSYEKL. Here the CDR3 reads CASSQTGQGGGFGYTF. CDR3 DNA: TGCGCCAGCAGCCAAACCGGACAGGGCGGAGGATTTGGCTACACCTTC.

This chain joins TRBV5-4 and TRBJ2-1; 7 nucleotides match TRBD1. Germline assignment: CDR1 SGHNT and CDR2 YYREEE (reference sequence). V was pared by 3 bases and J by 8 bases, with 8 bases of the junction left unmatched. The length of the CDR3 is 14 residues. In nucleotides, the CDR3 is TGTGCCAGCAGCTCGCCATTTCAGGGGGATGAGCAGTTCTTC. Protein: CASSSPFQGDEQFF.

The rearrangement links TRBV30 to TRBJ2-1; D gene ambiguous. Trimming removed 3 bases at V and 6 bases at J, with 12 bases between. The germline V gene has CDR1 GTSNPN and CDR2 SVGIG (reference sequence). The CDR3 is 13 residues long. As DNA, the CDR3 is TGTGCCTGGAGCGGTGTTGGTGGCAATGAGCAGTTCTTC. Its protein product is CAWSGVGGNEQFF.

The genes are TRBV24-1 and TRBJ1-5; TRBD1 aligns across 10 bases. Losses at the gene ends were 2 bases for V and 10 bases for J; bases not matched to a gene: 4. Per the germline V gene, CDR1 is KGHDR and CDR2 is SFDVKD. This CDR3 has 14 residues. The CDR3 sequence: CATSDSGTGDPQHF. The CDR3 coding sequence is TGTGCCACCAGTGATTCCGGGACAGGGGACCCCCAGCATTTT.

CDR3 residues: CASSRRGTSNTGELFF. The CDR3 coding sequence is TGTGCCAGCAGTCGCAGGGGGACTTCGAACACCGGGGAGCTGTTTTTT. The J gene is TRBJ2-2, the V gene TRBV7-3, with a weak D call TRBD1 (7 bases). The CDR3 totals 16 residues. Trimming shortened V by 6 bases and J by 0 bases, and 14 bases separated the two germline ends. Germline V gives CDR1 SGHTA, CDR2 FQGTGA.

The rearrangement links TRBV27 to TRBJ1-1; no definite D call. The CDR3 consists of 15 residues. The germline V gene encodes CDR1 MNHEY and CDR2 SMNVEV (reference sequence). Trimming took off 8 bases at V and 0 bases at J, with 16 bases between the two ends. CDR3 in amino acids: CASSFSAGMNTEAFF. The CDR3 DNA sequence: TGTGCCAGCTCATTCTCAGCGGGGATGAACACTGAAGCTTTCTTT.

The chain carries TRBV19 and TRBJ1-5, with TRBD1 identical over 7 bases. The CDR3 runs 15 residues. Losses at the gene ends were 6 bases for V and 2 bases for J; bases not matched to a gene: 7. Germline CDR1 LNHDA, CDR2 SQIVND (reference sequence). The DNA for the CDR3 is TGTGCCAGTAGACCCAGACAGGGTCGCAATCAGCCCCAGCATTTT. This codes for CASRPRQGRNQPQHF.

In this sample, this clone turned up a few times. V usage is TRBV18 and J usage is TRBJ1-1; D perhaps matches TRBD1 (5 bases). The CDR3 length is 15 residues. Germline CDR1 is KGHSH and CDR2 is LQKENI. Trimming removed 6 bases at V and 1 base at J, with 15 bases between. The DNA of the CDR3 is TGTGCCAGCTCCCCTAGTGGGGGGGGGAACACTGAAGCTTTCTTT. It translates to CASSPSGGGNTEAFF.

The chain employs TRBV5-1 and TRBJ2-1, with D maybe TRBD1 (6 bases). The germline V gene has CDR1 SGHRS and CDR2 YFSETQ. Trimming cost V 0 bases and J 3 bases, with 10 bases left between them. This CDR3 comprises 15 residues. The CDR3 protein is CASSLDGQNYNEQFF. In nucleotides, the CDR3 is TGCGCCAGCAGCTTGGATGGACAGAACTACAATGAGCAGTTCTTC.

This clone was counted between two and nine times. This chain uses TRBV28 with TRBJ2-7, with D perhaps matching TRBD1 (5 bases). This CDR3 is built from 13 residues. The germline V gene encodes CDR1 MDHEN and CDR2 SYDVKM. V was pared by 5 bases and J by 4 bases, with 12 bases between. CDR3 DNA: TGTGCCAGCAGTCCACGGACACAGTACGAGCAGTACTTC. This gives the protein CASSPRTQYEQYF.

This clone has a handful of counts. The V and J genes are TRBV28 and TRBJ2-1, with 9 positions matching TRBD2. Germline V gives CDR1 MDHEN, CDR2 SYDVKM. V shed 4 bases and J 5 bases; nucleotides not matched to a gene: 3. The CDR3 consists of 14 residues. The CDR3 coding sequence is TGTGCCAGCAGTTGGGCGGGAGGGGACAATGAGCAGTTCTTC. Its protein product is CASSWAGGDNEQFF.

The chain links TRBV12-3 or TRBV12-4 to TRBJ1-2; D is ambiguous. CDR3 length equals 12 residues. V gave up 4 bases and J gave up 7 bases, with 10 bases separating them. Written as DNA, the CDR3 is TGTGCCAGCAGTTCGGGGTTTTTTGGCTACACCTTC. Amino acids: CASSSGFFGYTF.

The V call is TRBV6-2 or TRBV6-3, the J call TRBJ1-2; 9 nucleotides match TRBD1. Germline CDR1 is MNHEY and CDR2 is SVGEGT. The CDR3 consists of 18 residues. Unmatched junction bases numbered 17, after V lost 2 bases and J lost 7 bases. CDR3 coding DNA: TGTGCCAGCAGTTACACCATCGGCGGGACAGGGCAAGTTGGTGGCTACACCTTC. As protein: CASSYTIGGTGQVGGYTF.

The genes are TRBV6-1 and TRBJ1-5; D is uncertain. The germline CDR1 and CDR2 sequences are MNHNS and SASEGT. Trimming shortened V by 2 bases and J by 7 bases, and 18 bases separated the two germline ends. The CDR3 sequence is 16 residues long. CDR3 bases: TGTGCCAGCAGTGAATATGCGGGGAGGTTGGACCAGCCCCAGCATTTT. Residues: CASSEYAGRLDQPQHF.

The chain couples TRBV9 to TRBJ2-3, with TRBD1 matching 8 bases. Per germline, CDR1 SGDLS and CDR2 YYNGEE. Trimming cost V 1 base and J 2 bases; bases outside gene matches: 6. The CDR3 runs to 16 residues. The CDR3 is CASSVSGGLVTDTQYF. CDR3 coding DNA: TGTGCCAGCAGCGTATCAGGGGGCCTGGTCACAGATACGCAGTATTTT.

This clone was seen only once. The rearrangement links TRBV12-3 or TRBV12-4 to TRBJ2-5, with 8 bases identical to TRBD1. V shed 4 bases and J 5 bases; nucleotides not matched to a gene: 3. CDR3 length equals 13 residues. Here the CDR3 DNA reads TGTGCCAGCAGTTGGACAGGGCATGAGACCCAGTACTTC. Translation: CASSWTGHETQYF.